Listed below are T cell receptor beta chains from one sample, sequenced in a study of blood T cell repertoires in COVID-19. Data came from immunoSEQ multiplex PCR; TCRdb stores just in-frame clones and leaves some out. The table lists about 26,000 clones, around nine tenths of them singletons. The specimen was peripheral blood. These receptors originate from a human donor in a cohort sampled during active COVID-19. The donor label of this sample is uncertain. Both conserved end residues are part of each CDR3. Each record gives: V gene, D gene, J gene, clone size, CDR3 protein, CDR3 DNA. The D gene is left open where the match is weak. Size tells how often a clone was seen (once, few, many) or the class of an expanded clone, and some rows leave it out.

v_gene: TRBV28; d_gene: TRBD2; j_gene: TRBJ2-3; abundance: -; CDR3aa: CASSLGAGRSTDTQYF; CDR3nt: TGTGCCAGCAGTTTGGGAGCGGGAAGGAGCACAGATACGCAGTATTTT
v_gene: TRBV9; d_gene: -; j_gene: TRBJ2-1; abundance: -; CDR3aa: CASSATPHPGYNEQFF; CDR3nt: TGTGCCAGCAGCGCCACCCCCCACCCGGGCTACAATGAGCAGTTCTTC
v_gene: TRBV18; d_gene: TRBD1; j_gene: TRBJ2-7; abundance: -; CDR3aa: CASSPGQGNEQYF; CDR3nt: TGTGCCAGCTCACCGGGACAGGGAAACGAGCAGTACTTC
v_gene: TRBV19; d_gene: -; j_gene: TRBJ2-2; abundance: -; CDR3aa: CASSTISTDTGELFF; CDR3nt: TGTGCCAGTAGTACCATTTCTACGGACACCGGGGAGCTGTTTTTT
v_gene: TRBV10-3; d_gene: TRBD1; j_gene: TRBJ1-5; abundance: -; CDR3aa: CAISGGDSNNQPQHF; CDR3nt: TGTGCCATCAGTGGGGGGGACAGTAACAATCAGCCCCAGCATTTT
v_gene: TRBV4-1; d_gene: TRBD1; j_gene: TRBJ2-1; abundance: -; CDR3aa: CASSQTGGTYNEQFF; CDR3nt: TGCGCCAGCAGCCAAACAGGGGGAACCTACAATGAGCAGTTCTTC
v_gene: TRBV15; d_gene: -; j_gene: TRBJ1-1; abundance: few; CDR3aa: CATKGQNTEAFF; CDR3nt: TGTGCCACCAAGGGACAGAACACTGAAGCTTTCTTT
v_gene: TRBV27; d_gene: TRBD1; j_gene: TRBJ1-2; abundance: -; CDR3aa: CASSFRQGAISGYTF; CDR3nt: TGTGCCAGCAGTTTTCGACAGGGGGCTATAAGTGGCTACACCTTC
v_gene: TRBV6-6; d_gene: -; j_gene: TRBJ1-5; abundance: -; CDR3aa: CASSPHQGGNSNQPQHF; CDR3nt: TGTGCCAGCAGTCCCCACCAAGGAGGGAATAGCAATCAGCCCCAGCATTTT
v_gene: TRBV4-1; d_gene: TRBD1; j_gene: TRBJ1-5; abundance: -; CDR3aa: CASSQEGRGQNQPQHF; CDR3nt: TGCGCCAGCAGCCAAGAGGGCAGGGGGCAGAATCAGCCCCAGCATTTT
v_gene: TRBV10-3; d_gene: -; j_gene: TRBJ2-7; abundance: -; CDR3aa: CAISDRGPYEQYF; CDR3nt: TGTGCCATCAGTGACAGGGGACCCTACGAGCAGTACTTC
v_gene: TRBV7-2; d_gene: -; j_gene: TRBJ2-7; abundance: -; CDR3aa: CASSLSWQAYEQYF; CDR3nt: TGTGCCAGCAGCTTAAGTTGGCAGGCCTACGAGCAGTACTTC
v_gene: TRBV2; d_gene: TRBD1; j_gene: TRBJ2-7; abundance: -; CDR3aa: CASRGMTGGRTYEQYF; CDR3nt: TGTGCCAGCAGGGGCATGACAGGGGGCCGTACCTACGAGCAGTACTTC
v_gene: TRBV2; d_gene: -; j_gene: TRBJ2-1; abundance: -; CDR3aa: CASSTQGGRDEQFF; CDR3nt: TGTGCCAGCAGCACTCAGGGGGGTAGGGATGAGCAGTTCTTC
v_gene: TRBV7-9; d_gene: TRBD1; j_gene: TRBJ1-6; abundance: -; CDR3aa: CASASRQGNNSPLHF; CDR3nt: TGTGCCAGCGCTTCAAGACAGGGGAATAATTCACCCCTCCACTTT
v_gene: TRBV6-6; d_gene: -; j_gene: TRBJ2-2; abundance: -; CDR3aa: CASSQNRATNTGELFF; CDR3nt: TGTGCCAGCAGTCAAAACAGGGCTACGAACACCGGGGAGCTGTTTTTT
v_gene: TRBV30; d_gene: -; j_gene: TRBJ1-6; abundance: -; CDR3aa: CAWSVVGRSPLHF; CDR3nt: TGTGCCTGGAGTGTAGTTGGGCGATCACCCCTCCACTTT
v_gene: TRBV7-2; d_gene: TRBD2; j_gene: TRBJ2-1; abundance: -; CDR3aa: CASSQGRGGHYNEQFF; CDR3nt: TGTGCCAGCAGCCAAGGGCGGGGGGGCCATTACAATGAGCAGTTCTTC
v_gene: TRBV5-1; d_gene: -; j_gene: TRBJ2-2; abundance: -; CDR3aa: CASSPGHATAGELFF; CDR3nt: TGCGCCAGCAGCCCTGGGCATGCGACGGCCGGGGAGCTGTTTTTT
v_gene: TRBV12-3/TRBV12-4; d_gene: -; j_gene: TRBJ1-1; abundance: -; CDR3aa: CASSLVGGAEAFF; CDR3nt: TGTGCCAGCAGTTTAGTCGGAGGGGCTGAAGCTTTCTTT
v_gene: TRBV19; d_gene: TRBD1; j_gene: TRBJ1-2; abundance: -; CDR3aa: CASSPRGQGHGYTF; CDR3nt: TGTGCCAGTAGCCCTCGCGGACAGGGCCATGGCTACACCTTC
v_gene: TRBV7-2; d_gene: TRBD2; j_gene: TRBJ2-4; abundance: -; CDR3aa: CASSPPGAGGQRVQYF; CDR3nt: TGTGCCAGCAGCCCTCCTGGGGCGGGGGGCCAGCGCGTTCAGTACTTC
v_gene: TRBV9; d_gene: TRBD1; j_gene: TRBJ1-5; abundance: -; CDR3aa: CASSVGQGINQPQHF; CDR3nt: TGTGCCAGCAGCGTAGGACAGGGGATCAATCAGCCCCAGCATTTT
v_gene: TRBV28; d_gene: TRBD1; j_gene: TRBJ2-7; abundance: -; CDR3aa: CASVMTGGVYEQYF; CDR3nt: TGTGCCAGCGTTATGACAGGGGGTGTTTACGAGCAGTACTTC
v_gene: TRBV15; d_gene: -; j_gene: TRBJ1-1; abundance: -; CDR3aa: CATSRDFQNTEAFF; CDR3nt: TGTGCCACCAGCAGAGATTTCCAGAACACTGAAGCTTTCTTT
v_gene: TRBV19; d_gene: TRBD1; j_gene: TRBJ1-6; abundance: medium-sized; CDR3aa: CASQGQAYNSPLHF; CDR3nt: TGTGCCAGCCAAGGACAGGCCTATAATTCACCCCTCCACTTT
v_gene: TRBV4-1; d_gene: TRBD1; j_gene: TRBJ2-1; abundance: once; CDR3aa: CASSQANLVGGAYNEQFF; CDR3nt: TGCGCCAGCAGCCAGGCAAACTTAGTAGGGGGCGCCTACAATGAGCAGTTCTTC
v_gene: TRBV7-2; d_gene: TRBD2; j_gene: TRBJ2-3; abundance: -; CDR3aa: CASSLFVTSTPDTQYF; CDR3nt: TGTGCCAGCAGCTTATTTGTGACTAGCACGCCAGATACGCAGTATTTT
v_gene: TRBV28; d_gene: TRBD1; j_gene: TRBJ2-1; abundance: -; CDR3aa: CASSSTGNEQFF; CDR3nt: TGTGCCAGCAGTTCGACAGGGAATGAGCAGTTCTTC
v_gene: TRBV27; d_gene: -; j_gene: TRBJ1-3; abundance: -; CDR3aa: CASSPESTGISGNTIYF; CDR3nt: TGTGCCAGCAGCCCCGAGTCCACAGGGATCTCTGGAAACACCATATATTTT
v_gene: TRBV5-8; d_gene: -; j_gene: TRBJ2-1; abundance: few; CDR3aa: CASSSDLNREQFF; CDR3nt: TGTGCCAGCAGCTCGGACTTAAATCGGGAGCAGTTCTTC
v_gene: TRBV2; d_gene: TRBD1; j_gene: TRBJ1-5; abundance: -; CDR3aa: CASGQGAQSNQPQHF; CDR3nt: TGTGCCAGCGGACAGGGGGCTCAGAGCAATCAGCCCCAGCATTTT
v_gene: TRBV5-4; d_gene: TRBD2; j_gene: TRBJ2-3; abundance: -; CDR3aa: CASSSRTSSADTQYF; CDR3nt: TGTGCCAGCAGCTCAAGGACTAGCTCCGCAGATACGCAGTATTTT
v_gene: TRBV5-1; d_gene: TRBD1; j_gene: TRBJ2-3; abundance: -; CDR3aa: CASSPPGQGTDTQYF; CDR3nt: TGCGCCAGCAGCCCCCCGGGACAGGGTACAGATACGCAGTATTTT
v_gene: TRBV6-1; d_gene: TRBD1; j_gene: TRBJ1-6; abundance: -; CDR3aa: CASSEAGGGSPLHF; CDR3nt: TGTGCCAGCAGTGAAGCAGGGGGCGGTTCACCCCTCCACTTT
v_gene: TRBV7-8; d_gene: -; j_gene: TRBJ2-2; abundance: -; CDR3aa: CASSFPAGSANTGELFF; CDR3nt: TGTGCCAGCAGCTTCCCCGCGGGCTCCGCGAACACCGGGGAGCTGTTTTTT
v_gene: TRBV5-4; d_gene: TRBD1; j_gene: TRBJ2-7; abundance: -; CDR3aa: CASSLQTGGYEQYF; CDR3nt: TGTGCCAGCAGCCTCCAGACAGGGGGCTACGAGCAGTACTTC
v_gene: TRBV7-9; d_gene: -; j_gene: TRBJ1-6; abundance: -; CDR3aa: CASSSTARDTTNSPLHF; CDR3nt: TGTGCCAGCAGCTCTACGGCACGGGACACCACTAATTCACCCCTCCACTTT
v_gene: TRBV5-4; d_gene: TRBD2; j_gene: TRBJ2-5; abundance: -; CDR3aa: CASSTRLAQETQYF; CDR3nt: TGTGCCAGCAGCACTAGACTAGCTCAAGAGACCCAGTACTTC
v_gene: TRBV28; d_gene: -; j_gene: TRBJ1-1; abundance: -; CDR3aa: CASSLGGFMNTEAFF; CDR3nt: TGTGCCAGCAGTTTGGGGGGATTCATGAACACTGAAGCTTTCTTT
v_gene: TRBV28; d_gene: -; j_gene: TRBJ1-1; abundance: few; CDR3aa: CASSLNLGQTEAFF; CDR3nt: TGTGCCAGCAGTTTAAACTTAGGACAAACTGAAGCTTTCTTT
v_gene: TRBV5-1; d_gene: -; j_gene: TRBJ1-2; abundance: -; CDR3aa: CASSFTGTTYGYTF; CDR3nt: TGCGCCAGCAGCTTTACAGGGACTACCTATGGCTACACCTTC
v_gene: TRBV19; d_gene: -; j_gene: TRBJ2-7; abundance: -; CDR3aa: CASSRRTDYEQYF; CDR3nt: TGTGCCAGTAGCAGAAGGACAGACTACGAGCAGTACTTC
v_gene: TRBV2; d_gene: -; j_gene: TRBJ2-7; abundance: -; CDR3aa: CASSENTAYEQYF; CDR3nt: TGTGCCAGCAGTGAGAACACCGCCTACGAGCAGTACTTC
v_gene: TRBV9; d_gene: -; j_gene: TRBJ1-1; abundance: -; CDR3aa: CASSVAGVNTEAFF; CDR3nt: TGTGCCAGCAGCGTCGCAGGTGTGAACACTGAAGCTTTCTTT
v_gene: TRBV5-1; d_gene: -; j_gene: TRBJ1-1; abundance: -; CDR3aa: CASSLFGGNTEAFF; CDR3nt: TGCGCCAGCAGCCTCTTCGGGGGGAACACTGAAGCTTTCTTT
v_gene: TRBV5-1; d_gene: TRBD1; j_gene: TRBJ1-6; abundance: -; CDR3aa: CASSEQQGYNSPLHF; CDR3nt: TGCGCCAGCAGCGAGCAACAGGGGTATAATTCACCCCTCCACTTT